Shown below are 17 T cell receptor beta chains from a single sample sequenced in a study of cytomegalovirus exposure and HLA in healthy donors. PCR involved 60 Vbeta and 13 Jbeta primers. Sequenced by immunoSEQ multiplex PCR; TCRdb stores in-frame clones only, minus some. The data contain approximately 140,000 clones, about 74% of them singletons. The sample taken for sequencing was PBMCs. Every receptor here comes from a woman in her fifties or sixties in good health and CMV-seronegative.

This rearrangement joins TRBV5-1 to TRBJ1-5; D ambiguous. The germline V gene has CDR1 SGHRS and CDR2 YFSETQ. The V end lost 4 bases, the J end lost 2 bases, and 7 bases lay between the germline ends. The length of the CDR3 is 13 residues. Written as DNA, the CDR3 is TGCGCCAGCAGCCCGGAGGGCAATCAGCCCCAGCATTTT. Protein: CASSPEGNQPQHF.

This clone has only a few counts. The chain carries TRBV20-1 and TRBJ1-5, with D unresolved. The CDR3 contains 11 residues. Trimming took off 5 bases at V and 5 bases at J, with 7 bases between the two ends. The germline gives CDR1 DFQATT, CDR2 SNEGSKA (reference sequence). The DNA for the CDR3 is TGCAGTGCTCCAGTACATCAGCCCCAGCATTTT. Protein sequence: CSAPVHQPQHF.

The chain links TRBV9 to TRBJ2-7; TRBD2 is a possible D gene (6 bases). Germline CDR1 is SGDLS and CDR2 is YYNGEE. Trimming pared 3 bases from V and 3 bases from J, leaving 10 bases between. The CDR3 runs to 13 residues. In nucleotides, the CDR3 is TGTGCCAGCAGCGCGGGACTGTTCTACGAGCAGTACTTC. Translation: CASSAGLFYEQYF.

The gene calls are TRBV27 and TRBJ2-3; tentative D call: TRBD2 (6 bases). Germline loops: CDR1 MNHEY, CDR2 SMNVEV (reference sequence). The CDR3 consists of 16 residues. Trimming took off 4 bases at V and 2 bases at J, with 16 bases between the two ends. The CDR3: CASSYRPRDFTDTQYF. As DNA, the CDR3 is TGTGCCAGCAGTTACCGGCCCCGGGACTTCACAGATACGCAGTATTTT.

The CDR3 is CASSIQGGQETQYF. DNA for the CDR3: TGTGCCAGTAGTATACAGGGGGGTCAAGAGACCCAGTACTTC. The rearrangement uses TRBV19 and TRBJ2-5, with D possibly matching TRBD1 (7 bases). Trimming left V 2 bases short and J 2 bases short, with 9 bases between. The germline V gene encodes CDR1 LNHDA and CDR2 SQIVND (reference sequence). The CDR3 spans 14 residues.

The sample holds a few counts of this clone. V is TRBV7-9 and J is TRBJ2-7; 10 positions match TRBD1. CDR3 length: 14 amino acids. V lost 5 bases and J lost 5; bases outside the gene matches: 6. Germline CDR1 and CDR2: SEHNR and FQNEAQ (reference sequence). The CDR3 sequence: CASSLGQGMDEQYF. DNA for the CDR3: TGTGCCAGCAGCCTGGGACAGGGGATGGACGAGCAGTACTTC.

The chain links TRBV2 to TRBJ2-7, with D possibly being TRBD1 (5 bases). Germline values: CDR1 SNHLY, CDR2 FYNNEI. The V end lost 4 bases, the J end lost 2 bases, and 9 bases lay between the germline ends. This CDR3 region has 13 residues. CDR3 DNA: TGTGCCAGCAGTGTGCAGGGCGCCTACGAGCAGTACTTC. It is translated as CASSVQGAYEQYF.

This rearrangement joins TRBV10-1 to TRBJ2-2; the D gene is possibly TRBD2 (6 bases). Deletions cut 3 bases from V and 2 bases from J, with 10 bases between. The CDR3 has 15 amino acids. Germline values: CDR1 WNHNN, CDR2 SYGVQD (reference sequence). This CDR3 reads CASSDWGLNTGELFF. CDR3 sequence (DNA): TGCGCCAGCAGTGATTGGGGACTCAACACCGGGGAGCTGTTTTTT.

The rearrangement uses TRBV7-2 and TRBJ1-2; D possibly corresponds to TRBD1 (6 bases). This CDR3 contains 12 residues. V shed 4 bases and J shed 5 bases, with 8 bases lying between them. Germline V gene sequence: CDR1 SGHTA, CDR2 FQGNSA. The CDR3 region has the DNA TGTGCCAGCAGCTCCACAGGGTATGGCTACACCTTC. Its translation: CASSSTGYGYTF.

This chain joins TRBV7-6 and TRBJ2-5; 8 bases align to TRBD2. The CDR3 has 15 amino acids. V lost 5 bases, J lost 5 bases, and 10 bases stayed unmatched. Germline values: CDR1 SGHVS, CDR2 FNYEAQ. In DNA, the CDR3 is TGTGCCAGCAGCCCCCGTAGCGGGATATGGGAGACCCAGTACTTC. Translation: CASSPRSGIWETQYF.

The rearrangement uses TRBV6-5 and TRBJ2-7; 14 bases align to TRBD2. V was clipped by 6 bases and J by 5 bases; unmatched bases: 3. CDR3 length: 14 residues. Germline V CDR1 and CDR2: MNHEY, SVGAGI. The CDR3 loop reads CASRTSGRGDEQYF. The CDR3, as DNA: TGTGCCAGCAGGACTAGCGGGAGGGGCGACGAGCAGTACTTC.

The chain combines TRBV7-8 with TRBJ2-5; 10 nucleotides agree with TRBD1. This CDR3 has 16 amino acids. Germline trimming cut 1 base from V and 5 bases from J; bases unmatched to any gene: 7. The germline V gene has CDR1 SGHVS and CDR2 FQNEAQ. The CDR3 spells CASSLVPGQGSETQYF. Here the CDR3 DNA reads TGTGCCAGCAGCTTAGTCCCGGGACAGGGGTCGGAGACCCAGTACTTC.

The chain links TRBV11-2 to TRBJ1-5; a weak D match, TRBD1 (6 bases). Germline loops: CDR1 SGHAT, CDR2 FQNNGV. The CDR3 runs 14 residues. The ends were cut back, 5 bases at V and 6 bases at J, with 14 bases in the middle. The CDR3 region is CASSPGGGSQPQHF. The CDR3 region has the DNA TGTGCCAGCAGCCCGGGGGGGGGCTCTCAGCCCCAGCATTTT.

The chain carries TRBV4-1 and TRBJ2-7, with 12 bases fitting TRBD1. This CDR3 has 17 residues. V trimming: 3 bases; J trimming: 3 bases; junction bases outside the gene matches: 9. Germline V gives CDR1 MGHRA, CDR2 YSYEKL. As DNA, the CDR3 is TGCGCCAGCAGCCAGGGACAGGGGGCGGGCTCCTACTACGAGCAGTACTTC. As protein: CASSQGQGAGSYYEQYF.

The chain couples TRBV19 to TRBJ1-1; D not certain. Looked up from germline, CDR1 is LNHDA and CDR2 is SQIVND (reference sequence). V shed 1 base and J shed 0 bases, with 6 bases lying between them. The CDR3 sequence is 14 residues long. CDR3 protein: CASSIGFLNTEAFF. The CDR3 DNA sequence: TGTGCCAGTAGTATAGGTTTCTTGAACACTGAAGCTTTCTTT.

The rearrangement uses TRBV18 and TRBJ1-2, with D perhaps TRBD1 (5 bases). The CDR3 loop spans 16 amino acids. The ends were cut back, 5 bases at V and 0 bases at J, with 16 bases in the middle. CDR1 and CDR2 from the germline V gene are KGHSH and LQKENI. The CDR3 DNA reads TGTGCCAGCTCAAGGGAGGGTGACAGCCCTAACTATGGCTACACCTTC. It specifies CASSREGDSPNYGYTF.

The chain employs TRBV11-1 and TRBJ2-3, with 9 bases fitting TRBD1. Per germline, CDR1 SGHAT and CDR2 FQDESV (reference sequence). V lost 1 base, J lost 0 bases, and 8 bases stayed unmatched. The CDR3 runs to 18 residues. The CDR3 reads CASSLELGQGKSTDTQYF. Written as DNA, the CDR3 is TGTGCCAGCAGCTTAGAACTGGGACAGGGAAAGAGCACAGATACGCAGTATTTT.